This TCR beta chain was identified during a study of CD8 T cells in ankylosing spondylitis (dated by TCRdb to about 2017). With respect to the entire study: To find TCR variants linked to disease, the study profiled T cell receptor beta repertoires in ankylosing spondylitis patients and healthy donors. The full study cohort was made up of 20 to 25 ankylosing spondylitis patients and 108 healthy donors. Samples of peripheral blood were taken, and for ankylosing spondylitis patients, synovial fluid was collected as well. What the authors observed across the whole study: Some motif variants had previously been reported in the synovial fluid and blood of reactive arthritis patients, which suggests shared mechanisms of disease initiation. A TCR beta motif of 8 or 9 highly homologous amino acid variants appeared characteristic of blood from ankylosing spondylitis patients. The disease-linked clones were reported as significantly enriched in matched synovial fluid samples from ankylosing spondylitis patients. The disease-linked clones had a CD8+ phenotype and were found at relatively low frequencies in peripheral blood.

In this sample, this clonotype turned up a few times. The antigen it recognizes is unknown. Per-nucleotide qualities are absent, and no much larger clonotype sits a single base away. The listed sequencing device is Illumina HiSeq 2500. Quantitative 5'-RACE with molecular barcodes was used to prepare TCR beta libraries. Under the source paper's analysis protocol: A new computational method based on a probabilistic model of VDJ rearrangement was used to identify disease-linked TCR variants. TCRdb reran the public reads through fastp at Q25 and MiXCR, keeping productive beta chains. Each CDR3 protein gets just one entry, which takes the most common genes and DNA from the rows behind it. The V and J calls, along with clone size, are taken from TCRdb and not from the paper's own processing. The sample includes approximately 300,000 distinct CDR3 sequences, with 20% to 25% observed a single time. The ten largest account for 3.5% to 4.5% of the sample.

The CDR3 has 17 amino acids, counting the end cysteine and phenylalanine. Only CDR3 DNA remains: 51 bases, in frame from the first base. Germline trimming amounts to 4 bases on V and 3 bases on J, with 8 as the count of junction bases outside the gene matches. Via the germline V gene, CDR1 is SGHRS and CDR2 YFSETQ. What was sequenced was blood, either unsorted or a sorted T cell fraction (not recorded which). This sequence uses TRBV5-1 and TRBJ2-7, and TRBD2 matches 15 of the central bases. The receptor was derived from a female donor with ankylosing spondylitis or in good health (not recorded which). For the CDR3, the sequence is CASSPGLAGGFDYEQYF. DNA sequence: TGCGCCAGCAGCCCGGGACTAGCGGGAGGTTTCGACTACGAGCAGTACTTC.